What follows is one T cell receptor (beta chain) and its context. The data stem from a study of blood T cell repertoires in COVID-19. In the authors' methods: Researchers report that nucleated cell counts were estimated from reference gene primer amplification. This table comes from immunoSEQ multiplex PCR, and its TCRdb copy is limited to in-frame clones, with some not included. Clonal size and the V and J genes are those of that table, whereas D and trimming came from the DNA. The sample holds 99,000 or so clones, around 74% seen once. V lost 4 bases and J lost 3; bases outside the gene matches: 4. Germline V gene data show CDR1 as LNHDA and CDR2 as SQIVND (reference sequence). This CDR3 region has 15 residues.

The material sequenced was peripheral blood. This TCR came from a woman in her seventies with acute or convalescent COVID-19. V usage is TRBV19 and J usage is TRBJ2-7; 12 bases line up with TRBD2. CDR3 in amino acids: CASSTTSGGNYEQYF. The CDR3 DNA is TGTGCCAGTAGTACGACTAGCGGGGGAAACTACGAGCAGTACTTC.